This entry describes one T cell receptor beta chain. The entry originates in a study of T-cell reconstitution after alpha-beta-depleted transplantation in children. Per germline, CDR1 MNHEY and CDR2 SMNVEV (reference sequence). V was pared by 5 bases and J by 7 bases, with 15 bases of the junction left unmatched. The CDR3 has 16 amino acids. Unique molecular identifiers featured in how the TCRbeta library was prepared. TCRdb recomputed calls from the PCR reads with MiXCR, one row per CDR3 protein. The sample shows 150,000 to 250,000 distinct CDR3 sequences, 14% to 15% of them seen only once. This TCR came from a human donor who donated a stem cell graft to a child with acute lymphoblastic leukemia. V and J are TRBV27 and TRBJ2-7, with 9 nucleotides matching TRBD2. Sequenced material: PBMCs from the stem cell graft donor, taken from the stem cell graft. The CDR3 nucleotides are TGTGCCAGCAGTGGTAAAGAGTGGCGGGAGGGGGGGGAGCAGTACTTC. It specifies CASSGKEWREGGEQYF.